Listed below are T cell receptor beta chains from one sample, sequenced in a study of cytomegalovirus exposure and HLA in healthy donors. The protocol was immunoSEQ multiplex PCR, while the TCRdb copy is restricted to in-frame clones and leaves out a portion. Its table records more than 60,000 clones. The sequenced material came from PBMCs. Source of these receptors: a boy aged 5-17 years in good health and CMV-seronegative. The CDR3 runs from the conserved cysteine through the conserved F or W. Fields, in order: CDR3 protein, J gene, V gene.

CDR3: CASSLGPHMNTEAFF
J: TRBJ1-1
V: TRBV7-8

CDR3: CASSLGQGANSPLHF
J: TRBJ1-6
V: TRBV5-1

CDR3: CASSQERGINTEAFF
J: TRBJ1-1
V: TRBV14

CDR3: CATSRGGEQFF
J: TRBJ2-1
V: TRBV15

CDR3: CASSSQTSGTGETQYF
J: TRBJ2-5
V: TRBV5-1

CDR3: CASSQDPGGNTEAFF
J: TRBJ1-1
V: TRBV4-3

CDR3: CASSTLAGGPVEQYF
J: TRBJ2-7
V: TRBV5-4

CDR3: CASSPRTDYGYTF
J: TRBJ1-2
V: TRBV5-1

CDR3: CSVEPGLHNEQFF
J: TRBJ2-1
V: TRBV29-1

CDR3: CASSLGPAGGLNEQFF
J: TRBJ2-1
V: TRBV5-1

CDR3: CASSIGSVEYF
J: TRBJ2-4
V: TRBV19

CDR3: CASSFVRSAGQSTAYEQYF
J: TRBJ2-7
V: TRBV11-1

CDR3: CASRGGERGEQFF
J: TRBJ2-1
V: TRBV19

CDR3: CASSPPWDSLNTEAFF
J: TRBJ1-1
V: TRBV19

CDR3: CASSLYRETQYF
J: TRBJ2-5
V: TRBV5-1

CDR3: CASSPRGTSEETQYF
J: TRBJ2-5
V: TRBV18

CDR3: CASSVEDRPNYNQYF
J: TRBJ2-5
V: TRBV9

CDR3: CASSHATGTNYGYTF
J: TRBJ1-2
V: TRBV5-4

CDR3: CASSLAGGTDTQYF
J: TRBJ2-3
V: TRBV7-9

CDR3: CASSSGQGRTEAFF
J: TRBJ1-1
V: TRBV5-4

CDR3: CAISALGPGGDGKLFF
J: TRBJ1-4
V: TRBV10-3

CDR3: CASSLQSAASSYEQYF
J: TRBJ2-7
V: TRBV14

CDR3: CASSQAQGTGDQPQHF
J: TRBJ1-5
V: TRBV4-1